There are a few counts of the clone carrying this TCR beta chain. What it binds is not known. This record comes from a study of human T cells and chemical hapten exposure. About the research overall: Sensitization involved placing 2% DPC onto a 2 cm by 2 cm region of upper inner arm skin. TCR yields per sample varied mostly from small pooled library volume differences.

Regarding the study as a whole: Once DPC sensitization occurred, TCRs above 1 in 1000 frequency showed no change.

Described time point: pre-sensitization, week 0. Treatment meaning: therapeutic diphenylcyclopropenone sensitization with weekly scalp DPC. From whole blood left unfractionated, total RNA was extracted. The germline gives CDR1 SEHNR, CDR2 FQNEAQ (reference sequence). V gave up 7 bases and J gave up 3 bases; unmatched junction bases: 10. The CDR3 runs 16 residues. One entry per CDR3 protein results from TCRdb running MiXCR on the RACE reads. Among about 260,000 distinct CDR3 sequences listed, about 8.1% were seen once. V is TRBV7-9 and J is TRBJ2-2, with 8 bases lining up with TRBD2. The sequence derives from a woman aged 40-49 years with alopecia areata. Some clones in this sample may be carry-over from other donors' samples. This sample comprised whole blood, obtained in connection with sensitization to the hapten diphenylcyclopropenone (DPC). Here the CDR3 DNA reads TGTGCCAGCACCTCGGTGATAGCGGGATACACCGGGGAGCTGTTTTTT. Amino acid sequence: CASTSVIAGYTGELFF.